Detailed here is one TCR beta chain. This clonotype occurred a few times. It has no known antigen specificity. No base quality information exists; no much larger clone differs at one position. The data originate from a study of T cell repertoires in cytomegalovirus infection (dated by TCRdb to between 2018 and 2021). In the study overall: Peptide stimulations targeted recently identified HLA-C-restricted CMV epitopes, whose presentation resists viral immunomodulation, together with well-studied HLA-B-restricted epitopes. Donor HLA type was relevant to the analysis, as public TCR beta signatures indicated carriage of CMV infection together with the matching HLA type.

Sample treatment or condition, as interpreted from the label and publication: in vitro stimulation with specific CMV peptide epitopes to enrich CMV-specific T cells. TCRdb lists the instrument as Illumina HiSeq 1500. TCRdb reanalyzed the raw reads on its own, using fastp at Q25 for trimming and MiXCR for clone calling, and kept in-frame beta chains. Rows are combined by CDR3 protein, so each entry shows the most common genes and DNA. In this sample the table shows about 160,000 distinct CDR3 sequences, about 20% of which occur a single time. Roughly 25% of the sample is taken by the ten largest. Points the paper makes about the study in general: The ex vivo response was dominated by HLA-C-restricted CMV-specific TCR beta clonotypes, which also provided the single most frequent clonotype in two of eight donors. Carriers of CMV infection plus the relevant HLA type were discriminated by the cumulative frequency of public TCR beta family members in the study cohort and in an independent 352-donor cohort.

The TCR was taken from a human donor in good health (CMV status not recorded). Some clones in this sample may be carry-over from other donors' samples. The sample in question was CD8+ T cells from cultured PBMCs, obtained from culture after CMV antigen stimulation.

The nucleotide sequence reads TGTGCCAGCAGTCGGCCGGATGAAAAACTGTTTTTT. Protein translation: CASSRPDEKLFF. In this chain, TRBV27 is recombined with TRBJ1-4; the D gene is not confidently resolved. The germline ends are 7 bases apart after V is trimmed by 5 bases and J by 6 bases. CDR1 MNHEY and CDR2 SMNVEV are derived from the germline V gene (reference sequence). Counted from cysteine to phenylalanine, this CDR3 has 12 amino acids. Just CDR3 DNA is preserved here, 36 bases in frame from base 1.